Shown below are 3 T cell receptor beta chains from a single sample sequenced in a study of blood T cell repertoires in COVID-19. This table comes from immunoSEQ multiplex PCR, and its TCRdb copy is limited to in-frame clones, with some not included. Of about 270,000 clones in the sample, about 80% are singletons; the top ten hold 8% to 9.5%. The sample taken for sequencing was peripheral blood. These receptors all stem from a human donor in a cohort sampled during active COVID-19.

The gene calls are TRBV24-1 and TRBJ2-3; a possible D gene is TRBD2 (5 bases). V dropped 4 bases and J dropped 9 bases, with 10 bases sitting between them. Germline-derived CDR1 and CDR2 are KGHDR and SFDVKD. CDR3 length: 12 residues. The CDR3 is CATSEGGPTQYF. The CDR3, as DNA: TGTGCCACCAGTGAAGGCGGGCCGACGCAGTATTTT.

The gene calls are TRBV6-6 and TRBJ1-1; 9 nucleotides match TRBD1. Germline V gives CDR1 MNHNY, CDR2 SVGAGI (reference sequence). The CDR3 runs to 13 residues. J was trimmed by 7 bases and V by 6 bases; bases with no gene match: 6. The CDR3 loop reads CASSQTGGGEAFF. CDR3 DNA: TGTGCCAGCAGCCAAACAGGGGGCGGTGAAGCTTTCTTT.

The CDR3 region has the DNA TGTGCCAGCAGTTTCCTAGCGGGGGACGTCGAGCAGTACTTC. This sequence encodes CASSFLAGDVEQYF. The genes are TRBV6-6 and TRBJ2-7, with TRBD2 identical over 10 bases. The CDR3 extends over 14 amino acids. Germline V CDR1 and CDR2: MNHNY, SVGAGI (reference sequence). The V segment lost 4 bases and the J segment 6 bases; nucleotides outside the gene matches: 6.